Described below is a single T cell receptor beta chain sequence and its context. No antigen is known for it. The sample comes from a study of cytomegalovirus exposure and HLA in healthy donors. General study results and limits: Across donors, presence/absence analyses took sequencing depth to be roughly uniform. Rare sequences made up most TCRs, while some public TCRs were found in many donors.

Trimming took 5 bases from V and 5 from J, leaving 17 bases between them. Germline assignment: CDR1 SGHDT and CDR2 YYEEEE. This CDR3 contains 14 residues. It was with 60 Vbeta and 13 Jbeta primers that the PCR ran. Clones were sequenced by immunoSEQ multiplex PCR, and TCRdb holds only the in-frame ones, with some missing. The repertoire holds under 130,000 clones, with 75% as singletons. The chain links TRBV5-6 to TRBJ2-7; TRBD2 might be the D (6 bases). The sequenced sample was PBMCs. The clonotype comes from a man aged 35-49 years in good health and CMV-seronegative. CDR3 amino acids: CASSSFSSGDEQYF. In DNA form, the CDR3 reads TGTGCCAGCAGTTCGTTTAGCTCGGGAGACGAGCAGTACTTC.